Detailed here is one T cell receptor beta chain. Its antigen is not identified. These data come from a study of T cell responses to AZD1222 COVID-19 vaccine. V lost 4 bases and J lost 6, with 11 bases in between. This CDR3 contains 12 residues. Germline-derived CDR1 and CDR2 are SGHRS and YFSETQ. The assay was immunoSEQ multiplex PCR, and TCRdb's table has in-frame clones only and misses some. The data show some 250,000 clones, almost 95% seen once. Second doses that came at about 4 or about 12 weeks were put together. Study-wide results and caveats: Donors in the cohort were predominantly white British and more often female, and clonal diversity was possibly underestimated. Sampling that yielded the repertoires occurred only after the peak T cell response. Spike-specific TCR breadth and depth went up after people got two AZD1222 doses.

Sequenced material: peripheral blood, taken 28 days after the second AZD1222 dose. This TCR was sampled from an adult who received the AZD1222 COVID-19 vaccine. The gene calls are TRBV5-1 and TRBJ2-7, with D possibly matching TRBD1 (6 bases). The chain's CDR3 is CASSLRGSEQYF. CDR3 DNA: TGCGCCAGCAGCCTCAGGGGAAGCGAGCAGTACTTC.